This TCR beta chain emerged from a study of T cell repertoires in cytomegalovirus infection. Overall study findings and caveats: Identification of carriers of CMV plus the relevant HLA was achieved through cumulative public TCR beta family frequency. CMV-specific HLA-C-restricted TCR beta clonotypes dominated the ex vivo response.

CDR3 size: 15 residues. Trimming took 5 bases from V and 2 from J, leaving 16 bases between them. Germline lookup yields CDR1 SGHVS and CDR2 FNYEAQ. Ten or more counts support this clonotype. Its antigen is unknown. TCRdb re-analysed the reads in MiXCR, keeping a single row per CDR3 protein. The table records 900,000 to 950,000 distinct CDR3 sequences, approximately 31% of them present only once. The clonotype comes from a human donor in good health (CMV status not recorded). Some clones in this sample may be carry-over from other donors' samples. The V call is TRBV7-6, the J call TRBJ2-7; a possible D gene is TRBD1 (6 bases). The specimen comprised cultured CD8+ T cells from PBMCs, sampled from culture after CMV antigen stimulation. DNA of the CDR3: TGTGCCAGCAGCCCGGAACAGGGCCTAGCCTACGAGCAGTACGTC. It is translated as CASSPEQGLAYEQYV.